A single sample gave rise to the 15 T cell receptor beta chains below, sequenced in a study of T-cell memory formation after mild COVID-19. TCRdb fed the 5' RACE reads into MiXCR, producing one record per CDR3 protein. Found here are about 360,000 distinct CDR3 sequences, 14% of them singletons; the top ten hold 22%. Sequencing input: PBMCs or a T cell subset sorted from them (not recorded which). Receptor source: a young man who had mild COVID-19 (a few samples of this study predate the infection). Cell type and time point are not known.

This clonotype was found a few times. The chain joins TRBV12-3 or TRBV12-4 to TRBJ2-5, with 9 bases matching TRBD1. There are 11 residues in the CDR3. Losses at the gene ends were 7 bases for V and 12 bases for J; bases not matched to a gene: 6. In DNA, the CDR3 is TGTGCCAGCACCCAAGACAGGGGGAAGTACTTC. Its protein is CASTQDRGKYF.

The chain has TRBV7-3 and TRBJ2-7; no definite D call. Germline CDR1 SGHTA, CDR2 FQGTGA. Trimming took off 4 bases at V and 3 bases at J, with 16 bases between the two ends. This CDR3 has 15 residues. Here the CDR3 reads CASSYNHGRSYEQYF. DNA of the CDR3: TGTGCCAGCAGCTACAATCACGGAAGGAGCTACGAGCAGTACTTC.

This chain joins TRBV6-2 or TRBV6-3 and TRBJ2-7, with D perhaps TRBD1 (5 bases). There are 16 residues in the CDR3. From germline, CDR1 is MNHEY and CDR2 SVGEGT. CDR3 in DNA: TGCGCCAGCAGTTACGGAAAAGGGGTCGACTCCTACGAGCAGTACGTC. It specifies CASSYGKGVDSYEQYV.

The CDR3 is CASAAGEDTQYF. CDR3 DNA: TGCGCCAGCGCCGCAGGGGAAGATACGCAGTATTTT. This chain joins TRBV5-1 and TRBJ2-3, with TRBD1 as a possible D gene (6 bases). The CDR3 sequence is 12 residues long. Looked up from germline, CDR1 is SGHRS and CDR2 is YFSETQ. V was pared by 7 bases and J by 5 bases, with 11 bases between.

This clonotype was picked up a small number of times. The CDR3 DNA sequence: TGTGCCAGCAGCACAACACTGAACACTGAAGCTTTCTTT. Translating gives CASSTTLNTEAFF. This chain links TRBV7-3 with TRBJ1-1, with D unresolved. This CDR3 has 13 amino acids. Trimming removed 5 bases at V and 0 bases at J, with 7 bases between. CDR1 is SGHTA and CDR2 is FQGTGA in the germline V gene.

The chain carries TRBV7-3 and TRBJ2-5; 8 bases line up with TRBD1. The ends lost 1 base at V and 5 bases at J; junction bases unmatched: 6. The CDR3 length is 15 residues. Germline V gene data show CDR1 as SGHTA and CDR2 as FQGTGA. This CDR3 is CASSLMGQARETQYF. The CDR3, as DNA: TGTGCCAGCAGCTTAATGGGACAGGCCCGCGAGACCCAGTACTTC.

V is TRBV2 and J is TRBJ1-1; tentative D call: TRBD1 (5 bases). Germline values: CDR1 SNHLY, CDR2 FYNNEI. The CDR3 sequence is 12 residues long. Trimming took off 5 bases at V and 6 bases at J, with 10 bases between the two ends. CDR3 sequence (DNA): TGTGCCAGCAGTCAGGGTGTGCCTGAAGCTTTCTTT. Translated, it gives CASSQGVPEAFF.

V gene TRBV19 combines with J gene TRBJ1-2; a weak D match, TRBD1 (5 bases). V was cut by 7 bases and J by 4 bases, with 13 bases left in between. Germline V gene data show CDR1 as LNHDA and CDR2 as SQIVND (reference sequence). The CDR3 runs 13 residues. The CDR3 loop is CASTRDVIYGYTF. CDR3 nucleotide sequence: TGTGCCAGTACGAGGGACGTTATCTATGGCTACACCTTC.

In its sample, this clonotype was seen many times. The CDR3 spells CASSLSGLAARTDTQYF. DNA of the CDR3: TGCGCCAGCAGCTTATCGGGACTAGCGGCCCGCACAGATACGCAGTATTTT. This chain uses TRBV5-1 with TRBJ2-3; 11 nucleotides line up with TRBD2. This CDR3 spans 17 amino acids. Germline CDR1 is SGHRS and CDR2 is YFSETQ. With 2 bases clipped from V and 1 base from J, the junction kept 6 bases outside the gene matches.

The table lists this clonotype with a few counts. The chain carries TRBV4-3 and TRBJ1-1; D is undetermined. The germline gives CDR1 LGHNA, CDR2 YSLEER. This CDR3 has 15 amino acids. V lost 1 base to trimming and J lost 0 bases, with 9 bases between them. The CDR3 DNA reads TGCGCCAGCAGCCAAGGGGCCAGTTTGAACACTGAAGCTTTCTTT. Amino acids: CASSQGASLNTEAFF.

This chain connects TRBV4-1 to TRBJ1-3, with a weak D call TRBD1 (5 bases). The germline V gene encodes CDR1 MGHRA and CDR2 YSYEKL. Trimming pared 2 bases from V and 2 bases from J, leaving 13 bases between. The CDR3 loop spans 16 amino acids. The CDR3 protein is CASSQTPGMAGNTIYF. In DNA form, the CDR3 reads TGCGCCAGCAGCCAAACTCCAGGGATGGCTGGAAACACCATATATTTT.

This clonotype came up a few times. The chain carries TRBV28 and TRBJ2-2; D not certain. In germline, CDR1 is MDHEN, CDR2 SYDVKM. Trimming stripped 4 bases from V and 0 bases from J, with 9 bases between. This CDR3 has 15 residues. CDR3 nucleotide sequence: TGTGCCAGCAGTTCCCATTACGCGAACACCGGGGAGCTGTTTTTT. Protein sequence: CASSSHYANTGELFF. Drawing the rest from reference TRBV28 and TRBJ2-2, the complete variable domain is DVKVTQSSRYLVKRTGEKVFLECVQDMDHENMFWYRQDPGLGLRLIYFSYDVKMKEKGDIPEGYSVSREKKERFSLILESASTNQTSMYLCASSSHYANTGELFFGEGSRLTVL.

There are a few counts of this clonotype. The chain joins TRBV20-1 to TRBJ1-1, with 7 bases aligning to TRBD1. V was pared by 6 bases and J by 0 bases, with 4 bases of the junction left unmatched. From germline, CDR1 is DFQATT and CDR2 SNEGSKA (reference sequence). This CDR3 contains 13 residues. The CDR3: CSAGQVMNTEAFF. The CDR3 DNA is TGCAGTGCCGGACAGGTGATGAACACTGAAGCTTTCTTT.

CDR3 sequence: CASSLSYQQETQYF. The CDR3 DNA sequence: TGTGCCAGCAGTTTATCCTACCAACAAGAGACCCAGTACTTC. The gene calls are TRBV27 and TRBJ2-5; no clear D. Trimming pared 0 bases from V and 2 bases from J, leaving 7 bases between. Germline loops: CDR1 MNHEY, CDR2 SMNVEV (reference sequence). The CDR3 contains 14 residues.

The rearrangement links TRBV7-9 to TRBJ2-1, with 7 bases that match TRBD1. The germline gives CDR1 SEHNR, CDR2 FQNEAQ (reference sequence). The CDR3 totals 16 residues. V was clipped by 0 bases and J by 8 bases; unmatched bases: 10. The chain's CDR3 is CASSLALTGLSDEQFF. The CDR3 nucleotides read TGTGCCAGCAGCTTAGCGTTGACAGGGCTTTCGGATGAGCAGTTCTTC.